The clone carrying this T cell receptor (beta chain) was counted a few times. The data derive from a study of early T cells in non-severe SARS-CoV-2 infection. Between the trimmed V and J ends, which lost 1 base and 8 bases, there was a span of 12 bases. Germline CDR1 MDHEN, CDR2 SYDVKM. The CDR3 sequence is 15 residues long. TCRdb analysed the 5' RACE reads with MiXCR anew, one entry per CDR3 protein. The profile shows more than 65,000 distinct CDR3 sequences, 12% of them singletons. The material sequenced was whole blood, taken at baseline. This clonotype originated in an adult who was a healthcare worker with PCR-confirmed SARS-CoV-2 infection or an uninfected control (not recorded which). The gene calls are TRBV28 and TRBJ1-6; the D gene is possibly TRBD1 (6 bases). The CDR3 loop reads CASSLLEGEHSPLHF. The CDR3 DNA reads as TGTGCCAGCAGTTTATTAGAGGGGGAACATTCACCCCTCCACTTT. The full variable domain, its missing parts supplied by reference TRBV28 and TRBJ1-6, is DVKVTQSSRYLVKRTGEKVFLECVQDMDHENMFWYRQDPGLGLRLIYFSYDVKMKEKGDIPEGYSVSREKKERFSLILESASTNQTSMYLCASSLLEGEHSPLHFGNGTRLTVT.